Each of the 20 T cell receptor beta chains below was sequenced from the same sample in a study of human T cells and chemical hapten exposure. MiXCR, run by TCRdb on the RACE reads, gives a single entry per CDR3 protein. The sample has under 300,000 distinct CDR3 sequences, approximately 7.5% seen once. Described time point: pre-sensitization, week 0. The treatment was: therapeutic diphenylcyclopropenone sensitization with weekly scalp DPC. The material was whole blood, obtained in connection with sensitization to the hapten diphenylcyclopropenone (DPC). The source is a young man with alopecia areata. Some clones in this sample may be carry-over from other donors' samples.

In its sample, this clonotype was seen a few times. For the CDR3, the DNA is TGTGCCAGCAGGGAGAGAGGGCCCGGGGAGCTGTTTTTT. This translates into CASRERGPGELFF. The chain has TRBV27 and TRBJ2-2; perhaps TRBD2 as D (5 bases). V lost 6 bases, J lost 6 bases, and 11 bases lay in between. This CDR3 is 13 amino acids long. The V gene's germline CDR1 is MNHEY and CDR2 SMNVEV (reference sequence).

V usage is TRBV3-1 and J usage is TRBJ2-3, with D possibly TRBD1 on 5 matching bases. This CDR3 comprises 15 residues. From germline, CDR1 is LGHDT and CDR2 YNNKEL (reference sequence). Trimming cost V 1 base and J 3 bases, with 11 bases left between them. The CDR3 spells CASSQGKGVTDTQYF. For the CDR3, the DNA is TGTGCCAGCAGCCAAGGTAAAGGGGTGACAGATACGCAGTATTTT.

This chain links TRBV5-1 with TRBJ2-5; perhaps TRBD2 as D (5 bases). V was trimmed by 4 bases and J by 2 bases, leaving 12 bases between them. Germline V CDR1 and CDR2: SGHRS, YFSETQ. CDR3 size: 14 residues. The CDR3 loop is CASSPNSGQETQYF. CDR3 nucleotides: TGCGCCAGCAGCCCCAACTCGGGGCAAGAGACCCAGTACTTC. Filled out from reference TRBV5-1 and TRBJ2-5, the complete variable domain reads KAGVTQTPRYLIKTRGQQVTLSCSPISGHRSVSWYQQTPGQGLQFLFEYFSETQRNKGNFPGRFSGRQFSNSRSEMNVSTLELGDSALYLCASSPNSGQETQYFGPGTRLLVL.

This clonotype was observed a few times. This rearrangement joins TRBV4-1 to TRBJ2-2, with D unclear. The CDR3 runs 16 residues. Germline lookup yields CDR1 MGHRA and CDR2 YSYEKL. The V gene lost 1 base and the J gene lost 7 bases, with 16 bases spanning the gap. CDR3 nucleotide sequence: TGCGCCAGCAGCCAAGTAACGGCCTCCCGAGGCGGGGAGCTGTTTTTT. Protein: CASSQVTASRGGELFF.

This clonotype occurred many times. This chain's CDR3 is CASRPRLAGFEDTQYF. In DNA, the CDR3 is TGTGCCAGTCGTCCACGGTTAGCGGGGTTTGAGGATACGCAGTATTTT. The chain links TRBV2 to TRBJ2-3; TRBD2 aligns across 8 bases. Germline V gene data show CDR1 as SNHLY and CDR2 as FYNNEI. V shed 9 bases, J shed 6 bases, and the junction held 17 bases outside the gene matches. The CDR3 covers 16 residues.

J is TRBJ2-5 and V is TRBV5-1; D gene unclear. The germline V and J ends were trimmed by 3 bases and 4 bases, with 13 bases remaining between them. Germline assignment: CDR1 SGHRS and CDR2 YFSETQ. The CDR3 runs 14 residues. CDR3 DNA sequence: TGCGCCAGCAGCTCCGCGCAGCAGAGAGAGACCCAGTACTTC. Its protein is CASSSAQQRETQYF.

This chain links TRBV15 with TRBJ2-7; 7 bases align to TRBD1. The CDR3 is 13 residues long. V dropped 0 bases and J dropped 5; count of bases not matched to a gene: 1. Per germline, CDR1 LNHNV and CDR2 YYDKDF (reference sequence). The CDR3: CATSREDRNEQYV. The CDR3, as DNA: TGTGCCACCAGCAGAGAGGACAGGAACGAGCAGTACGTC.

This chain links TRBV5-6 with TRBJ2-5, with 8 bases identical to TRBD1. Losses at the gene ends were 4 bases for V and 4 bases for J; bases not matched to a gene: 6. This CDR3 spans 14 amino acids. Looked up from germline, CDR1 is SGHDT and CDR2 is YYEEEE. The CDR3 bases are TGTGCCAGCAGCATAGACAGGGGAACAGAGACCCAGTACTTC. It is translated as CASSIDRGTETQYF.

Many counts were recorded for this clonotype. CDR3 DNA: TGTGCCAGCAGTGTGTTAGTCGGGCGGGGCACAGATACGCAGTATTTT. Its protein is CASSVLVGRGTDTQYF. The rearrangement uses TRBV6-6 and TRBJ2-3, with D maybe TRBD2 (5 bases). Trimming took 5 bases from V and 1 from J, leaving 16 bases between them. The CDR3 length is 16 residues. Germline values: CDR1 MNHNY, CDR2 SVGAGI (reference sequence).

This clonotype was detected only a few times. The gene calls are TRBV7-9 and TRBJ2-1, with D perhaps TRBD2 (6 bases). CDR3 size: 13 residues. Germline V gene sequence: CDR1 SEHNR, CDR2 FQNEAQ (reference sequence). V was pared by 4 bases and J by 3 bases, with 7 bases between. CDR3 sequence (DNA): TGTGCCAGCAGCTCGGAGGGCTACAATGAGCAGTTCTTC. Translating it yields CASSSEGYNEQFF.

The chain links TRBV7-2 to TRBJ1-2; D is ambiguous. CDR1 is SGHTA, CDR2 FQGNSA, per germline. Trimming left V 1 base short and J 1 base short, with 7 bases between. The CDR3 covers 14 residues. Here the CDR3 DNA reads TGTGCCAGCAGCTTAGATGGGTTTAACTATGGCTACACCTTC. This gives the protein CASSLDGFNYGYTF.

The V and J genes are TRBV29-1 and TRBJ2-7; D is tentatively TRBD1 or TRBD2 (5 bases each). Germline V gene data show CDR1 as SQVTM and CDR2 as ANQGSEA. This CDR3 region has 14 residues. The V gene lost 6 bases and the J gene lost 4 bases, with 19 bases spanning the gap. CDR3 sequence reads: CSVRNRDGAYEQYF. The CDR3, as DNA: TGCAGCGTACGAAACCGGGACGGAGCTTACGAGCAGTACTTC.

About this clonotype itself: No conserved phenylalanine or tryptophan is present at the end of the CDR3, so a read error is the likely explanation. It is unclear where the CDR3 begins or ends on the DNA, so no DNA is shown, and the CDR3 is as TCRdb lists it. The rearrangement uses TRBV9 and TRBJ1-1. Looked up from germline, CDR1 is SGDLS and CDR2 is YYNGEE. Counting both end residues, the CDR3 totals 11 amino acids. This CDR3 reads CASSLLGDQSS.

Many counts were recorded for this clonotype. The chain joins TRBV20-1 to TRBJ1-2; 7 nucleotides match TRBD1. This CDR3 has 18 amino acids. Germline CDR1 reads DFQATT; CDR2 reads SNEGSKA (reference sequence). The trim removed 7 bases at V and 4 bases at J, leaving 24 bases unmatched. The CDR3 DNA reads as TGCAGTGTGGGGGTTTCGGGGACAGCGCGTCGTCTTGGCTATGGCTACACCTTC. Its translation is CSVGVSGTARRLGYGYTF.

V usage is TRBV7-2 and J usage is TRBJ2-4; 8 bases match TRBD2. The germline V gene has CDR1 SGHTA and CDR2 FQGNSA. The CDR3 runs 15 residues. Trimming removed 2 bases from V and 3 bases from J; junction bases left unmatched: 3. The CDR3 reads CASSLSGTSKNIQYF. The CDR3 DNA reads TGTGCCAGCAGCTTATCAGGGACTAGCAAAAACATTCAGTACTTC.

The table lists this clonotype with many counts. The J gene is TRBJ2-4, the V gene TRBV6-2 or TRBV6-3; D is ambiguous. This CDR3 has 16 residues. The V gene's germline CDR1 is MNHEY and CDR2 SVGEGT. V dropped 6 bases and J dropped 0 bases, with 15 bases sitting between them. CDR3 coding DNA: TGTGCCAGCAGCACCAAGGATCCCCTAGCCAAAAACATTCAGTACTTC. Translated: CASSTKDPLAKNIQYF.

This clonotype was seen a few times. V usage is TRBV4-1 and J usage is TRBJ1-5; D is possibly TRBD1 (5 bases). Germline lookup yields CDR1 MGHRA and CDR2 YSYEKL. This CDR3 spans 17 amino acids. V was trimmed by 0 bases and J by 0 bases, leaving 12 bases between them. The CDR3 nucleotides read TGCGCCAGCAGCCAAGATAACAGGCCCTATAGCAATCAGCCCCAGCATTTT. Encoded protein: CASSQDNRPYSNQPQHF.

The chain has TRBV6-2 or TRBV6-3 and TRBJ2-3; TRBD2 matches at 7 bases. Per germline, CDR1 MNHEY and CDR2 SVGEGT. The CDR3 length is 14 residues. Trimming took 10 bases from V and 2 from J; bases not matched to a gene: 9. CDR3 nucleotides: TGTGCCACCCTTGGACTAGTACCCACAGATACGCAGTATTTT. Translating gives CATLGLVPTDTQYF.

The table lists this clonotype with many counts. The chain is built from TRBV5-1 and TRBJ1-6; D is unresolved. CDR3 length equals 13 residues. Germline CDR1 and CDR2: SGHRS and YFSETQ. V was trimmed by 2 bases and J by 10 bases, leaving 10 bases between them. DNA of the CDR3: TGCGCCAGCAGCTTCCGGGAGGGATCACCCCTCCACTTT. Its protein product is CASSFREGSPLHF. Based on the CDR3 plus reference TRBV5-1 and TRBJ1-6, the full variable domain is KAGVTQTPRYLIKTRGQQVTLSCSPISGHRSVSWYQQTPGQGLQFLFEYFSETQRNKGNFPGRFSGRQFSNSRSEMNVSTLELGDSALYLCASSFREGSPLHFGNGTRLTVT.

V and J are TRBV6-2 or TRBV6-3 and TRBJ1-6, with 9 nucleotides matching TRBD1. This CDR3 is 15 amino acids long. CDR1 is MNHEY, CDR2 SVGEGT, per germline. Losses at the gene ends were 4 bases for V and 8 bases for J; bases not matched to a gene: 6. CDR3 DNA sequence: TGTGCCAGCAGTTCAAACCGGGACAGGGATTCACCCCTCCACTTT. Residues: CASSSNRDRDSPLHF.